Following are 16 T cell receptor beta chains from one sample sequenced in a study of cytomegalovirus exposure and HLA in healthy donors. PCR was performed using 60 Vbeta and 13 Jbeta primers. Assay: immunoSEQ multiplex PCR; the TCRdb copy retains only in-frame clones and omits some. Recorded for this sample: 150,000 to 200,000 clones. The source material was PBMCs. The receptor source for this set is a woman aged 18 to 35 in good health and CMV-seropositive.

The rearrangement links TRBV4-1 to TRBJ1-4, with TRBD1 matching 7 bases. The CDR3 consists of 17 residues. Trimming took 1 base from V and 4 from J; bases not matched to a gene: 9. The germline gives CDR1 MGHRA, CDR2 YSYEKL. CDR3 residues: CASSQGGSGQFNEKLFF. The CDR3 DNA sequence: TGCGCCAGCAGCCAAGGTGGGTCGGGACAGTTTAATGAAAAACTGTTTTTT.

The chain has TRBV11-3 and TRBJ2-5; tentatively, D is TRBD2 (6 bases). The CDR3 totals 12 residues. The germline CDR1 and CDR2 sequences are SGHNT and YENEEA. Trimming removed 5 bases at V and 5 bases at J, with 9 bases between. CDR3 nucleotides: TGTGCCAGCAGCCGGGAGCCGGAGACCCAGTACTTC. It encodes CASSREPETQYF. The variable domain in full, completed from reference TRBV11-3 and TRBJ2-5, reads EAGVVQSPRYKIIEKKQPVAFWCNPISGHNTLYWYLQNLGQGPELLIRYENEEAVDDSQLPKDRFSAERLKGVDSTLKIQPAELGDSAVYLCASSREPETQYFGPGTRLLVL.

The chain uses TRBV10-1 and TRBJ2-7; maybe TRBD2 (6 bases). The V end was cut by 5 bases, the J end by 2 bases, with 10 bases between. This CDR3 contains 13 residues. The germline gives CDR1 WNHNN, CDR2 SYGVQD (reference sequence). CDR3 nucleotide sequence: TGCGCCAGCAGTCTGCCGGGGGCCTACGAGCAGTACTTC. Its translation is CASSLPGAYEQYF.

The DNA of the CDR3 is TGTGCCAGCTCACCATTATCCGGGACTAGAGCAGACGAGCAGTACTTC. Translated, it gives CASSPLSGTRADEQYF. This chain links TRBV18 with TRBJ2-7; 8 bases match TRBD2. V was clipped by 2 bases and J by 5 bases; unmatched bases: 11. This CDR3 contains 16 residues. CDR1 and CDR2 from the germline V gene are KGHSH and LQKENI.

The V call is TRBV7-8, the J call TRBJ1-1; 8 positions agree with TRBD1. Germline CDR1 reads SGHVS; CDR2 reads FQNEAQ. There are 15 residues in the CDR3. Losses at the gene ends were 10 bases for V and 1 base for J; bases not matched to a gene: 11. CDR3: CATTPGTGRNTEAFF. The DNA for the CDR3 is TGTGCCACAACTCCCGGGACAGGAAGGAACACTGAAGCTTTCTTT.

The V and J genes are TRBV9 and TRBJ2-3, with D possibly matching TRBD2 (6 bases). From germline, CDR1 is SGDLS and CDR2 YYNGEE. CDR3 size: 16 residues. V lost 3 bases and J 4 bases, leaving 18 bases between the germline ends. CDR3 loop: CASSAGDWFNADTQYF. The CDR3 DNA reads TGTGCCAGCAGCGCTGGGGACTGGTTCAACGCAGATACGCAGTATTTT.

The chain recombines TRBV4-1 with TRBJ1-2; no clear D. This CDR3 has 16 amino acids. CDR1 and CDR2 (germline): MGHRA, YSYEKL. V was pared by 4 bases and J by 6 bases, with 21 bases between. CDR3 nucleotides: TGCGCCAGCAGCCCCCCCCTCGAGGGAATATACGATGGCTACACCTTC. It codes for CASSPPLEGIYDGYTF.

The gene calls are TRBV5-4 and TRBJ1-1; D possibly corresponds to TRBD1 (6 bases). The CDR3 consists of 13 residues. Germline V CDR1 and CDR2: SGHNT, YYREEE (reference sequence). V lost 4 bases and J 11 bases, leaving 18 bases between the germline ends. CDR3 amino acids: CASSGESGEGAFF. The CDR3 DNA sequence: TGTGCCAGCAGCGGAGAGTCAGGGGAGGGGGCTTTCTTT. Full variable domain (remainder filled in from reference TRBV5-4 and TRBJ1-1): ETGVTQSPTHLIKTRGQQVTLRCSSQSGHNTVSWYQQALGQGPQFIFQYYREEENGRGNFPPRFSGLQFPNYSSELNVNALELDDSALYLCASSGESGEGAFFGQGTRLTVV.

The rearrangement uses TRBV7-2 and TRBJ1-6, with 7 positions matching TRBD1. This CDR3 region has 15 residues. Germline CDR1 and CDR2: SGHTA and FQGNSA. V lost 5 bases, J lost 9 bases, and 10 bases stayed unmatched. Here the CDR3 DNA reads TGTGCCAGCAGCCCCTACAGGGGTGATACTTCACCCCTCCACTTT. Translated, it gives CASSPYRGDTSPLHF.

This sequence joins TRBV19 and TRBJ1-1, with D unclear. Germline loops: CDR1 LNHDA, CDR2 SQIVND (reference sequence). V dropped 5 bases and J dropped 4 bases, with 17 bases sitting between them. The CDR3 has 15 amino acids. CDR3 in amino acids: CASSGPGLGGTEAFF. CDR3 nucleotides: TGTGCCAGTAGTGGCCCCGGCCTAGGCGGCACTGAAGCTTTCTTT.

DNA for the CDR3: TGTGCCAGCAGCTTAGGCTCATTGAATCCCGCTAGCGGGGGGGGATTATCCTACGAGCAGTACTTC. Its protein is CASSLGSLNPASGGGLSYEQYF. The chain links TRBV13 to TRBJ2-7; TRBD2 aligns across 12 bases. There are 22 residues in the CDR3. Germline-derived CDR1 and CDR2 are PRHDT and FYEKMQ (reference sequence). Trimming took 0 bases from V and 1 from J; bases not matched to a gene: 19.

This chain connects TRBV19 to TRBJ1-1; 10 bases fit TRBD1. The CDR3 has 14 residues. V was pared by 3 bases and J by 13 bases, with 11 bases of the junction left unmatched. Per the germline V gene, CDR1 is LNHDA and CDR2 is SQIVND (reference sequence). For the CDR3, the DNA is TGTGCCAGTAGTATTGGGGGACAGGGGTTAATTATTTTCTTT. Translation: CASSIGGQGLIIFF.

The chain's CDR3 is CASSPTSRGNEQFF. Here the CDR3 DNA reads TGTGCCAGCAGCCCCACATCCAGGGGGAATGAGCAGTTCTTC. The rearrangement joins TRBV7-9 to TRBJ2-1; the match to TRBD1 covers 7 bases. Germline assignment: CDR1 SEHNR and CDR2 FQNEAQ (reference sequence). Trimming removed 5 bases from V and 7 bases from J; junction bases left unmatched: 8. This CDR3 region has 14 residues.

The CDR3 loop reads CASNRDSGENTEAFF. CDR3 DNA sequence: TGTGCCAGCAATAGGGACAGTGGAGAGAACACTGAAGCTTTCTTT. The chain recombines TRBV2 with TRBJ1-1; 7 bases line up with TRBD1. The CDR3 has 15 residues. Germline CDR1 and CDR2: SNHLY and FYNNEI. V lost 7 bases and J lost 1; bases outside the gene matches: 9.

J is TRBJ2-7 and V is TRBV6-6; 12 nucleotides align to TRBD2. The V segment lost 8 bases and the J segment 0 bases; nucleotides outside the gene matches: 5. Germline V CDR1 and CDR2: MNHNY, SVGAGI (reference sequence). The CDR3 is 15 amino acids. The chain's CDR3 is CASARTSGISYEQYF. CDR3 DNA: TGTGCCAGCGCCAGGACTAGCGGGATCTCCTACGAGCAGTACTTC.

The chain carries TRBV7-9 and TRBJ1-3; perhaps TRBD1 as D (5 bases). This CDR3 region has 14 residues. Looked up from germline, CDR1 is SEHNR and CDR2 is FQNEAQ (reference sequence). Trimming cost V 3 bases and J 7 bases, with 13 bases left between them. Here the CDR3 reads CASSFGSGSNTIYF. Written as DNA, the CDR3 is TGTGCCAGCAGCTTTGGGTCAGGGTCGAACACCATATATTTT.